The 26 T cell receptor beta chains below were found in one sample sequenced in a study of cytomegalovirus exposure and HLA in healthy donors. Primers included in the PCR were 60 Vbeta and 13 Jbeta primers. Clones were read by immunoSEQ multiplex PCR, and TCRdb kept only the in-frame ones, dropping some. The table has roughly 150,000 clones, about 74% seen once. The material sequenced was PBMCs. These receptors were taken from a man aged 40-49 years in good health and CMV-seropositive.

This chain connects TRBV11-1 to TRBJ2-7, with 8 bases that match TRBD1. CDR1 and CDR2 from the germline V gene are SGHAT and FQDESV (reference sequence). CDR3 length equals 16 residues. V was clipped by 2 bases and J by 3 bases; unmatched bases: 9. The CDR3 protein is CASSLSNRGFGYEQYF. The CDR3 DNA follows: TGTGCCAGCAGCTTATCTAACAGGGGGTTCGGCTACGAGCAGTACTTC.

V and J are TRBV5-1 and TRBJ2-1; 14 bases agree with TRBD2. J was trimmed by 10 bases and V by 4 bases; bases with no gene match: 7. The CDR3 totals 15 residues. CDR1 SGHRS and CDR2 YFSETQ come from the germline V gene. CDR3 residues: CASSAGLAGVSEQFF. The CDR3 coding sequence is TGCGCCAGCAGCGCGGGACTAGCGGGAGTAAGCGAGCAGTTCTTC.

This CDR3 is CASSEAGAPTVKLRGQYF. In DNA form, the CDR3 reads TGTGCCAGCAGTGAAGCGGGGGCACCAACCGTAAAACTACGTGGGCAGTACTTC. The J gene is TRBJ2-7, the V gene TRBV2; possibly TRBD1 for D (6 bases). The germline V and J ends were trimmed by 0 bases and 9 bases, with 27 bases remaining between them. Germline CDR1 reads SNHLY; CDR2 reads FYNNEI. The CDR3 runs to 18 residues.

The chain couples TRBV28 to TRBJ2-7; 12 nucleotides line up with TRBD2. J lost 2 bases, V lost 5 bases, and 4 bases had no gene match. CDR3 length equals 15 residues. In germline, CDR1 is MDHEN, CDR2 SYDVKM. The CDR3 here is CASSPGLAGTYEQYF. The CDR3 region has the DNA TGTGCCAGCAGTCCCGGACTAGCGGGGACCTACGAGCAGTACTTC.

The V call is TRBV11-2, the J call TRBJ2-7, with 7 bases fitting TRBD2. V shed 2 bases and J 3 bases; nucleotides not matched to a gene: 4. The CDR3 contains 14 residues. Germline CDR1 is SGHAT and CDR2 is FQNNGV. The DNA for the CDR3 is TGTGCCAGCAGCTTACTCCTAGCGGACTACGAGCAGTACTTC. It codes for CASSLLLADYEQYF.

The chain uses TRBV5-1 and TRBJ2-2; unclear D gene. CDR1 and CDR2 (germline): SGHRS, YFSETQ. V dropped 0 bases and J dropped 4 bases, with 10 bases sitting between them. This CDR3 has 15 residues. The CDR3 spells CASSLAAVSTGELFF. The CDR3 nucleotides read TGCGCCAGCAGCTTGGCCGCGGTGAGCACCGGGGAGCTGTTTTTT.

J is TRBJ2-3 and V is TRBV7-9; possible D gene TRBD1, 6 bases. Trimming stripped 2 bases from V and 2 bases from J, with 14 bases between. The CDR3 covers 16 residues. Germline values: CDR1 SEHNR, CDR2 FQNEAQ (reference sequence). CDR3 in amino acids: CASSLPRDKPTDTQYF. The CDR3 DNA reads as TGTGCCAGCAGCTTACCCCGGGACAAGCCCACAGATACGCAGTATTTT.

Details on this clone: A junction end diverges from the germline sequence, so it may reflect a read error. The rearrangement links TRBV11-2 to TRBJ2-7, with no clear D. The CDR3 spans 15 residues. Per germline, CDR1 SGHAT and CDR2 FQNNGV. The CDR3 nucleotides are TGTGCCAGCAGCCTAGACACCTTCAGGTCCTACGAGCAGTACTTC. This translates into CASSLDTFRSYEQYF. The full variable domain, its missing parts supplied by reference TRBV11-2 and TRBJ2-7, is EAGVAQSPRYKIIEKRQSVAFWCNPISGHATLYWYQQILGQGPKLLIQFQNNGVVDDSQLPKDRFSAERLKGVDSTLKIQPAKLEDSAVYLCASSLDTFRSYEQYFGPGTRLTVT.

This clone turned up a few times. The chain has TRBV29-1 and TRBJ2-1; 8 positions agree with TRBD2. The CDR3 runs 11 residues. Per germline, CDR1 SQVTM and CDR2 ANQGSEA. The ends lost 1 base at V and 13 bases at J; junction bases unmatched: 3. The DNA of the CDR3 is TGCAGCGTTGAAGGGCGGGGGGCACAGTTCTTC. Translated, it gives CSVEGRGAQFF.

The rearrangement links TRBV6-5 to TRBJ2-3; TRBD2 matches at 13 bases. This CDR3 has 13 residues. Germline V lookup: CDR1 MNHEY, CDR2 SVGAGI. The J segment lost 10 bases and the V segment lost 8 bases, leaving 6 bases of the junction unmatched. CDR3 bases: TGTGCCAGCCGGACTAGCGGGAGTTGGGCGCAGTATTTT. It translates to CASRTSGSWAQYF.

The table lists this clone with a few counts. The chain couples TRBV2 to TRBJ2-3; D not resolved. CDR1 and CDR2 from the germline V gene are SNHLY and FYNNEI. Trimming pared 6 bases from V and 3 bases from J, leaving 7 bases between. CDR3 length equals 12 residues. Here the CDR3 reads CASRTLTDTQYF. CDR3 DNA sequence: TGTGCCAGCAGGACTCTGACAGATACGCAGTATTTT.

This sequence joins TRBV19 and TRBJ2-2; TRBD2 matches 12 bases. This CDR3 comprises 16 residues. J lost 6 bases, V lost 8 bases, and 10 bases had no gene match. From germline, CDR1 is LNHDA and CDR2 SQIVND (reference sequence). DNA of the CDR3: TGTGCCAGTCGCCGTTCTAGCGGGAGGGCTCCCGGGGAGCTGTTTTTT. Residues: CASRRSSGRAPGELFF.

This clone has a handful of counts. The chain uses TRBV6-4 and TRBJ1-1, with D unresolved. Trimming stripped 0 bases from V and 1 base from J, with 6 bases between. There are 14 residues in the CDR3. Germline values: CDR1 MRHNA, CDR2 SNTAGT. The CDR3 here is CASSDSNRNTEAFF. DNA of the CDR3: TGTGCCAGCAGTGACTCGAACAGGAACACTGAAGCTTTCTTT.

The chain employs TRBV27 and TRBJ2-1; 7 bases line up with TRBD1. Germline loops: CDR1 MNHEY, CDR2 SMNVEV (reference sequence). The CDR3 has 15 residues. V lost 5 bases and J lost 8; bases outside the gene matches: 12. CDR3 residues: CASSPLPGTVDEQFF. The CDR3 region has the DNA TGTGCCAGCAGTCCCTTACCCGGGACAGTCGATGAGCAGTTCTTC.

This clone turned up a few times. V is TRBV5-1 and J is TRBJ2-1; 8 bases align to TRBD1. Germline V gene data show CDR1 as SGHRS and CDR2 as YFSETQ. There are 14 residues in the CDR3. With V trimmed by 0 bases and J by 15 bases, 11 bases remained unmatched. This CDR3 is CASSLGSLDRGGFF. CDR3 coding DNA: TGCGCCAGCAGCTTGGGGTCCCTCGACAGGGGAGGGTTCTTC.

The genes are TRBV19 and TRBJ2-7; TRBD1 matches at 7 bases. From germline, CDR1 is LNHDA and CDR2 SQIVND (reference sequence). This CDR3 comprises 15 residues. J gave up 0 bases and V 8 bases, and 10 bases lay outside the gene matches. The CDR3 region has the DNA TGTGCCAGTTCGACAGGGCCCTCTAGCTCCTACGAGCAGTACTTC. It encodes CASSTGPSSSYEQYF.

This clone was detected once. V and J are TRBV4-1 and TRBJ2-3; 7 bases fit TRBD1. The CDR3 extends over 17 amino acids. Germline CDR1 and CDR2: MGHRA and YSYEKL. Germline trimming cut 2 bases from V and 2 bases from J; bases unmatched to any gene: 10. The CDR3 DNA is TGCGCCAGCAGCCAACTCTGGGGCACAGGGGTCACAGATACGCAGTATTTT. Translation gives CASSQLWGTGVTDTQYF.

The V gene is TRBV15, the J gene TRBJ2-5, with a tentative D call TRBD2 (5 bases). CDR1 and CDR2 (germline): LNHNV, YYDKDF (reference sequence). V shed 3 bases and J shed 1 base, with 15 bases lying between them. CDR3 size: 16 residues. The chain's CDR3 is CATSRRVSSSQETQYF. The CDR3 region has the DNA TGTGCCACCAGCAGGAGGGTAAGCAGCTCCCAAGAGACCCAGTACTTC.

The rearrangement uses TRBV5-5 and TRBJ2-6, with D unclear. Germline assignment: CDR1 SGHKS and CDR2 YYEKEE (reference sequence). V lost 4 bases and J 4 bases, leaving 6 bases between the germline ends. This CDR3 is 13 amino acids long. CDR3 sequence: CASSPSGANVLTF. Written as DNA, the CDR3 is TGTGCCAGCAGCCCCTCCGGGGCCAACGTCCTGACTTTC.

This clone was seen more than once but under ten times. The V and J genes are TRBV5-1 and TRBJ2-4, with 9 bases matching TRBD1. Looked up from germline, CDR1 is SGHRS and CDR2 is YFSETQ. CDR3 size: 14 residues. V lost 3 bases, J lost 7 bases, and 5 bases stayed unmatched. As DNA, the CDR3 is TGCGCCAGCAGCTCAGGACAGGGGAGGAACATTCAGTACTTC. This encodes CASSSGQGRNIQYF. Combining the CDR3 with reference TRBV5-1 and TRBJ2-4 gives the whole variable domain KAGVTQTPRYLIKTRGQQVTLSCSPISGHRSVSWYQQTPGQGLQFLFEYFSETQRNKGNFPGRFSGRQFSNSRSEMNVSTLELGDSALYLCASSSGQGRNIQYFGAGTRLSVL.

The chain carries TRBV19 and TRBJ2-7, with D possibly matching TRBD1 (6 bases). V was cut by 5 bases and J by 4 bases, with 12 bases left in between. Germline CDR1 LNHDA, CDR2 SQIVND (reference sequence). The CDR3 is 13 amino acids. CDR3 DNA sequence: TGTGCCAGTAGTCTAAACCAGGGGTACGAGCAGTACTTC. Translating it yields CASSLNQGYEQYF.

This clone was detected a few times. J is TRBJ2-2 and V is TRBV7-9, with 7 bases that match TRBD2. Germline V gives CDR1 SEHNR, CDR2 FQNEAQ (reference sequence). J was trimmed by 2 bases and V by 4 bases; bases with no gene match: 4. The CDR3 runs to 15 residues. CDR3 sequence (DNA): TGTGCCAGCAGCTCGGGACTACCCAACACCGGGGAGCTGTTTTTT. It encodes CASSSGLPNTGELFF.

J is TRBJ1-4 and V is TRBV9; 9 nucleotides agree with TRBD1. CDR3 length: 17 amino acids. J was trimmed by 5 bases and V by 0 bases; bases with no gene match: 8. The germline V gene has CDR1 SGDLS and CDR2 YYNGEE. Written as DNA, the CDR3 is TGTGCCAGCAGCGTAGCTCCCGGGACAGGGCCGAATGAAAAACTGTTTTTT. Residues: CASSVAPGTGPNEKLFF. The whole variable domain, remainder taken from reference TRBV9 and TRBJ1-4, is DSGVTQTPKHLITATGQRVTLRCSPRSGDLSVYWYQQSLDQGLQFLIQYYNGEERAKGNILERFSAQQFPDLHSELNLSSLELGDSALYFCASSVAPGTGPNEKLFFGSGTQLSVL.

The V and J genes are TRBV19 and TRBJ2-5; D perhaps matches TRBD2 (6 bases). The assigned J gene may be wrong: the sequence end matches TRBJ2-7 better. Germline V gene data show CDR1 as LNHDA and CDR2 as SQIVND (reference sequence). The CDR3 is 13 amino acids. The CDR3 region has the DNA TGTGCCAGTAGCCCGGGACTCCCCTACGAGCAGTACTTC. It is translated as CASSPGLPYEQYF.

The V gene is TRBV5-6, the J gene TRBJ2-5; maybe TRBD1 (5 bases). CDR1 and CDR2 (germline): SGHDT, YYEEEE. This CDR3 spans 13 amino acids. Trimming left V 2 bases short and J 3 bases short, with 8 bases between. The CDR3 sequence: CASSFGAEETQYF. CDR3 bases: TGTGCCAGCAGCTTTGGGGCGGAAGAGACCCAGTACTTC.

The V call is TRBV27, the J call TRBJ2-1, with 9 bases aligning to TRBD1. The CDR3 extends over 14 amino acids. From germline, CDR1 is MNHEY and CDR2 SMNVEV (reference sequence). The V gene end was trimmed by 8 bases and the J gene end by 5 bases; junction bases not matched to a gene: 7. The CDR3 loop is CASSNRGLDNEQFF. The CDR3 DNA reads TGTGCCAGCTCAAACAGGGGGCTAGACAATGAGCAGTTCTTC.